This TCR beta chain came from a study of beta chain features in type 1 diabetes. Trimming left V 7 bases short and J 1 base short, with 14 bases between. The CDR3 is made up of 13 amino acids. Germline values: CDR1 SQVTM, CDR2 ANQGSEA. Overall study results and limits: The naive, central memory and Treg TCRB repertoires looked more alike in patients than they did in healthy donors. In cDNA sequencing, cells with high TCR expression could be over-represented.

A word on this clone: Its antigen is unidentified.

Expressed TCRB transcripts were sequenced after all isolated RNA was converted to cDNA. TCRdb's table, derived via immunoSEQ multiplex PCR, lists solely in-frame clones and lacks some. The profile shows under 400,000 clones, 14% of them singletons. The clonotype originates from a man aged 30 to 39 in good health. The sample was central memory CD4+ T cells from blood. The V call is TRBV29-1, the J call TRBJ2-7; TRBD2 is a possible D gene (6 bases). CDR3 region: CSATSGGSYEQYF. The CDR3 DNA follows: TGCAGCGCCACATCCGGGGGTTCCTACGAGCAGTACTTC.